The T cell receptor beta chain described here comes from a study of cytomegalovirus exposure and HLA in healthy donors. Study summary: Ancestry clustering placed about 86% of about 400 genotyped donors in the Caucasian-associated cluster.

Of note for this clone: The antigen remains undetermined.

Overall study results and limits: Sequencing depth roughly uniform across donors was assumed in presence/absence analyses. Earlier results showed most TCR beta V segments being productive about 87% or about 30% of the time. Indistinguishability led to the exclusion of some V segments, TRBV6-2 and TRBV6-3 included.

Vbeta (60) and Jbeta (13) primers were used in the PCR. Measured with immunoSEQ multiplex PCR; TCRdb has only the in-frame clones, and not every one. The sample contains about 190,000 clones, around 75% of which appear only once. CDR1 is SGDLS, CDR2 YYNGEE, per germline. The CDR3 length is 15 residues. The V segment lost 4 bases and the J segment 7 bases; nucleotides outside the gene matches: 11. The sample was PBMCs. The source is a man in his forties in good health and CMV-seropositive. The chain carries TRBV9 and TRBJ1-1, with 9 bases lining up with TRBD1. CDR3 sequence reads: CASSTGTGRGIEAFF. CDR3 sequence (DNA): TGTGCCAGCAGCACCGGGACAGGGCGGGGGATTGAAGCTTTCTTT. Variable domain in full (rest from reference TRBV9 and TRBJ1-1): DSGVTQTPKHLITATGQRVTLRCSPRSGDLSVYWYQQSLDQGLQFLIQYYNGEERAKGNILERFSAQQFPDLHSELNLSSLELGDSALYFCASSTGTGRGIEAFFGQGTRLTVV.